What follows are 21 T cell receptor beta chains derived from one specimen sequenced in a study of T cell responses to AZD1222 COVID-19 vaccine. Libraries were prepared by immunoSEQ multiplex PCR; TCRdb keeps only in-frame clonotypes and omits some of them. Of about 79,000 clones in the sample, about 90% were seen once. Here the sequenced sample was peripheral blood, taken on day 0 of MenACWY control vaccination. All receptors come from an adult in good health.

This chain uses TRBV18 with TRBJ2-3; D might be TRBD2 (5 bases). Germline V lookup: CDR1 KGHSH, CDR2 LQKENI. Trimming left V 6 bases short and J 0 bases short, with 10 bases between. The CDR3 spans 14 residues. The CDR3 is CASSSGTSTDTQYF. CDR3 nucleotide sequence: TGTGCCAGCTCGTCGGGAACAAGCACAGATACGCAGTATTTT. Full variable domain (missing parts from reference TRBV18 and TRBJ2-3): NAGVMQNPRHLVRRRGQEARLRCSPMKGHSHVYWYRQLPEEGLKFMVYLQKENIIDESGMPKERFSAEFPKEGPSILRIQQVVRGDSAAYFCASSSGTSTDTQYFGPGTRLTVL.

This sequence joins TRBV3-1 (or the pseudogene TRBV3-2) and TRBJ1-1; D ambiguous. The CDR3 totals 13 residues. The germline CDR1 and CDR2 sequences are LGHDT and YNNKEL (reference sequence). Trimming removed 2 bases from V and 1 base from J, with 5 bases in between. CDR3 coding DNA: TGTGCCAGCAGCCAATTCGGGAACACTGAAGCTTTCTTT. Translation gives CASSQFGNTEAFF.

The chain combines TRBV28 with TRBJ2-1; D is possibly TRBD1 or TRBD2 (5 bases each). CDR3 length: 15 amino acids. Germline V gives CDR1 MDHEN, CDR2 SYDVKM. V lost 5 bases to trimming and J lost 4 bases, with 15 bases between them. The CDR3 spells CASSPLGEDYNEQFF. The DNA of the CDR3 is TGTGCCAGCAGTCCCCTGGGGGAAGATTACAATGAGCAGTTCTTC.

This rearrangement joins TRBV19 to TRBJ1-5; D is possibly TRBD1 (5 bases). The V and J ends lost 7 bases and 5 bases respectively, with 12 bases between them. Germline CDR1 LNHDA, CDR2 SQIVND (reference sequence). The length of the CDR3 is 13 residues. The CDR3 here is CASTGSRDQPQHF. CDR3 DNA sequence: TGTGCCAGTACAGGGTCCCGGGATCAGCCCCAGCATTTT.

The J gene is TRBJ2-3, the V gene TRBV7-8, with D possibly TRBD2 on 5 matching bases. V lost 5 bases and J 2 bases, leaving 11 bases between the germline ends. The CDR3 loop spans 14 amino acids. The germline V gene has CDR1 SGHVS and CDR2 FQNEAQ. The CDR3 loop is CASSLGLSTDTQYF. The CDR3 DNA is TGTGCCAGCAGCCTAGGACTTTCCACAGATACGCAGTATTTT.

The CDR3 sequence: CATPDRSYEQYF. Written as DNA, the CDR3 is TGCGCCACTCCGGACAGAAGCTACGAGCAGTACTTC. The chain recombines TRBV5-1 with TRBJ2-7; tentatively, D is TRBD1 (6 bases). Germline CDR1 and CDR2: SGHRS and YFSETQ. The CDR3 covers 12 residues. With 9 bases removed from V and 3 bases from J, the gap between germline ends came to 13 bases.

This chain uses TRBV5-8 with TRBJ2-5; D is unclear. CDR1 SGHTS and CDR2 YDEGEE come from the germline V gene. V shed 4 bases and J shed 1 base, with 14 bases lying between them. This CDR3 is 15 amino acids long. Written as DNA, the CDR3 is TGTGCCAGCAGCCGTTCTACGGTCATCCAAGAGACCCAGTACTTC. Protein product: CASSRSTVIQETQYF.

This chain joins TRBV29-1 and TRBJ2-1, with 7 bases that match TRBD2. Germline CDR1 and CDR2: SQVTM and ANQGSEA. With 3 bases clipped from V and 4 bases from J, the junction kept 9 bases outside the gene matches. This CDR3 is 15 amino acids long. Written as DNA, the CDR3 is TGCAGCGTTGAGGGGGGACGGGAGGAGTACAATGAGCAGTTCTTC. Its protein is CSVEGGREEYNEQFF.

The V gene is TRBV20-1, the J gene TRBJ2-7; 10 nucleotides agree with TRBD2. Germline-derived CDR1 and CDR2 are DFQATT and SNEGSKA (reference sequence). This CDR3 spans 14 amino acids. J was trimmed by 2 bases and V by 3 bases; bases with no gene match: 4. CDR3 protein: CSASRTSGTYEQYF. CDR3 DNA: TGCAGTGCTAGTAGGACTAGCGGAACCTACGAGCAGTACTTC.

This rearrangement joins TRBV5-1 to TRBJ2-3, with D maybe TRBD2 (5 bases). Germline V gives CDR1 SGHRS, CDR2 YFSETQ. V was pared by 0 bases and J by 3 bases, with 8 bases between. CDR3 size: 14 residues. The CDR3 region is CASSLGEWTDTQYF. The CDR3 DNA reads as TGCGCCAGCAGCTTGGGGGAGTGGACAGATACGCAGTATTTT.

This chain joins TRBV6-5 and TRBJ1-6; TRBD1 agrees at 7 bases. This CDR3 is 15 amino acids long. V lost 0 bases, J lost 10 bases, and 6 bases stayed unmatched. From germline, CDR1 is MNHEY and CDR2 SVGAGI. The CDR3 DNA reads TGTGCCAGCAGTTACTCGGTGCAGGGGGGGTCACCCCTCCACTTT. Its translation: CASSYSVQGGSPLHF.

V and J are TRBV7-8 and TRBJ1-4, with D perhaps matching TRBD1 (5 bases). Between the trimmed V and J ends, which lost 5 bases and 0 bases, there was a span of 13 bases. CDR3 length: 16 amino acids. Germline V gene data show CDR1 as SGHVS and CDR2 as FQNEAQ. CDR3 region: CASSLGVQATNEKLFF. DNA of the CDR3: TGTGCCAGCAGCCTGGGGGTACAGGCAACTAATGAAAAACTGTTTTTT.

The rearrangement uses TRBV9 and TRBJ1-2; D unclear. The CDR3 is 15 residues long. Per the germline V gene, CDR1 is SGDLS and CDR2 is YYNGEE. Trimming removed 3 bases from V and 4 bases from J, with 16 bases in between. The CDR3 sequence: CASSARPGRFYGYTF. The CDR3 DNA is TGTGCCAGCAGCGCCAGACCGGGGAGATTCTATGGCTACACCTTC.

This rearrangement joins TRBV28 to TRBJ2-5; 8 bases align to TRBD2. With V trimmed by 6 bases and J by 4 bases, 13 bases remained unmatched. The CDR3 totals 16 residues. Germline V CDR1 and CDR2: MDHEN, SYDVKM. CDR3 residues: CASSGGGGPPRETQYF. The CDR3 DNA is TGTGCCAGCAGCGGGGGCGGGGGGCCCCCCCGAGAGACCCAGTACTTC.

The table lists this clone with a count of one. The chain carries TRBV28 and TRBJ1-4; maybe TRBD1 (6 bases). V lost 6 bases to trimming and J lost 0 bases, with 8 bases between them. Germline assignment: CDR1 MDHEN and CDR2 SYDVKM. This CDR3 spans 14 amino acids. The CDR3 DNA reads as TGTGCCAGCAGACAGGGTTCAACTAATGAAAAACTGTTTTTT. Translation gives CASRQGSTNEKLFF.

The chain couples TRBV7-9 to TRBJ1-2; possibly TRBD1 for D (5 bases). Germline assignment: CDR1 SEHNR and CDR2 FQNEAQ (reference sequence). Trimming pared 5 bases from V and 4 bases from J, leaving 11 bases between. The CDR3 is 13 residues long. DNA for the CDR3: TGTGCCAGCAGCCGCGGGACGGCCTATGGCTACACCTTC. It specifies CASSRGTAYGYTF. The variable domain in full, with the rest retrieved from reference TRBV7-9 and TRBJ1-2, is DTGVSQNPRHKITKRGQNVTFRCDPISEHNRLYWYRQTLGQGPEFLTYFQNEAQLEKSRLLSDRFSAERPKGSFSTLEIQRTEQGDSAMYLCASSRGTAYGYTFGSGTRLTVV.

The chain recombines TRBV7-9 with TRBJ2-1; D is undetermined. Trimming removed 0 bases at V and 10 bases at J, with 10 bases between. This CDR3 region has 13 residues. Germline CDR1 SEHNR, CDR2 FQNEAQ (reference sequence). The CDR3 here is CASSLAPALEQFF. CDR3 bases: TGTGCCAGCAGCTTAGCTCCGGCCTTAGAGCAGTTCTTC.

The DNA for the CDR3 is TGTGCCAGCAGCGTCGGGACAGCGCCCCTCAATGAGCAGTTCTTC. Translated, it gives CASSVGTAPLNEQFF. J is TRBJ2-1 and V is TRBV9; TRBD1 matches 7 bases. V lost 2 bases and J lost 6; bases outside the gene matches: 8. Germline lookup yields CDR1 SGDLS and CDR2 YYNGEE. The CDR3 has 15 amino acids.

The V gene is TRBV18, the J gene TRBJ1-1, with 7 bases aligning to TRBD1. CDR1 and CDR2 (germline): KGHSH, LQKENI. The CDR3 spans 15 residues. Trimming removed 4 bases from V and 0 bases from J; junction bases left unmatched: 5. The CDR3, as DNA: TGTGCCAGCTCACGGGGGACAGACTTGAACACTGAAGCTTTCTTT. It translates to CASSRGTDLNTEAFF. Variable domain in full (rest from reference TRBV18 and TRBJ1-1): NAGVMQNPRHLVRRRGQEARLRCSPMKGHSHVYWYRQLPEEGLKFMVYLQKENIIDESGMPKERFSAEFPKEGPSILRIQQVVRGDSAAYFCASSRGTDLNTEAFFGQGTRLTVV.

The genes are TRBV2 and TRBJ1-5; D possibly corresponds to TRBD1 (6 bases). Per the germline V gene, CDR1 is SNHLY and CDR2 is FYNNEI. Between the trimmed V and J ends, which lost 0 bases and 5 bases, there was a span of 8 bases. The CDR3 sequence is 14 residues long. The CDR3 region is CASSEAAGDQPQHF. As DNA, the CDR3 is TGTGCCAGCAGTGAAGCGGCAGGGGATCAGCCCCAGCATTTT. The full variable domain, rest sourced from reference TRBV2 and TRBJ1-5, is EPEVTQTPSHQVTQMGQEVILRCVPISNHLYFYWYRQILGQKVEFLVSFYNNEISEKSEIFDDQFSVERPDGSNFTLKIRSTKLEDSAMYFCASSEAAGDQPQHFGDGTRLSIL.

The J gene is TRBJ2-3, the V gene TRBV9; TRBD2 might be the D (6 bases). From germline, CDR1 is SGDLS and CDR2 YYNGEE. Trimming shortened V by 3 bases and J by 2 bases, and 16 bases separated the two germline ends. This CDR3 is 16 amino acids long. This CDR3 reads CASSERGTVDTDTQYF. CDR3 in DNA: TGTGCCAGCAGCGAACGGGGGACCGTAGACACAGATACGCAGTATTTT.